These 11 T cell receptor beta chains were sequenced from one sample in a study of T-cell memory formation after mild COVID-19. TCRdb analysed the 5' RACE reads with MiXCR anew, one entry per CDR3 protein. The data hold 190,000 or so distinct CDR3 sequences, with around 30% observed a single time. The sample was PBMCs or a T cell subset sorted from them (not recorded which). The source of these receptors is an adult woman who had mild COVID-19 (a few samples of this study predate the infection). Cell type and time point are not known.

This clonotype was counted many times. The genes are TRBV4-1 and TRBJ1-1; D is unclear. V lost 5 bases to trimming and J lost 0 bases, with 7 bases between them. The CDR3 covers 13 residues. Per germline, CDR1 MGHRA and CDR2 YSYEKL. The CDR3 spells CASSYDMNTEAFF. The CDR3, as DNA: TGCGCCAGCAGCTATGACATGAACACTGAAGCTTTCTTT.

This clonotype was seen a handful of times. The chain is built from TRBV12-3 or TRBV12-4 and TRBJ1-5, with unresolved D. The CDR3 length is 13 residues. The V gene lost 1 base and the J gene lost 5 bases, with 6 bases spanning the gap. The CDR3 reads CASSLGKDQPQHF. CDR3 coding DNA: TGTGCCAGCAGTTTAGGGAAAGATCAGCCCCAGCATTTT.

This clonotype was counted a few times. The CDR3 reads CASSKTSGSSYEQYF. CDR3 DNA sequence: TGTGCCAGCAGCAAGACTAGCGGGAGCTCCTACGAGCAGTACTTC. V and J are TRBV21-1 and TRBJ2-7; the DNA was not used to check the table's D call, TRBD2. TRBV21-1 is a documented pseudogene. The length of the CDR3 is 15 residues.

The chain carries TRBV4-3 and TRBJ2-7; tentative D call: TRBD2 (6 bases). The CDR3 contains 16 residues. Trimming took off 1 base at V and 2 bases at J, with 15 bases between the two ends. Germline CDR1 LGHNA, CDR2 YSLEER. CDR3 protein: CASSQAVGEATYEQYF. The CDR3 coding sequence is TGCGCCAGCAGCCAAGCCGTAGGGGAGGCCACCTACGAGCAGTACTTC.

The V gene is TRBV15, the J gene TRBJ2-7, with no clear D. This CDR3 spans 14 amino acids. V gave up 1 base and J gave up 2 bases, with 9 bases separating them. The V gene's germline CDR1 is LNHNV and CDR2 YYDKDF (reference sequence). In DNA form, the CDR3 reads TGTGCCACCAGCAGAGCGTCAGCGACCTACGAGCAGTACTTC. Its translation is CATSRASATYEQYF.

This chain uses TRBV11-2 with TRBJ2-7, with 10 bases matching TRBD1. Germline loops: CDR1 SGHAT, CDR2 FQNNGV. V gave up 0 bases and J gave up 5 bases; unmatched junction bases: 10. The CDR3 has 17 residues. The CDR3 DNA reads TGTGCCAGCAGCTTAGATGTTTGGGGACAGGGGTTGCACGAGCAGTACTTC. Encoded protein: CASSLDVWGQGLHEQYF.

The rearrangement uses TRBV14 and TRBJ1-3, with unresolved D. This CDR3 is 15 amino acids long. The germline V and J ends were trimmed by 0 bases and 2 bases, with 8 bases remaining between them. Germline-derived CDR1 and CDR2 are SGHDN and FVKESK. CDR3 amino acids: CASSQDPWPGNTIYF. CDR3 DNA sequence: TGTGCCAGCAGCCAAGATCCCTGGCCTGGAAACACCATATATTTT.

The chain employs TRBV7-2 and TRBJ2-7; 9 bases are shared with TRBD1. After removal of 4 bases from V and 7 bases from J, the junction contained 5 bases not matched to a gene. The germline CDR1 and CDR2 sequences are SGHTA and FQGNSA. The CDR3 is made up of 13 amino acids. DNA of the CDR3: TGTGCCAGCAGCTCAGGACAGGGGAGGGAGCAGTACTTC. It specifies CASSSGQGREQYF.

CDR3 in DNA: TGTGCCACCAGCACGACAGGTGGGGAGCAGTACTTC. This encodes CATSTTGGEQYF. This chain links TRBV15 with TRBJ2-7, with a weak D call TRBD1 (6 bases). The CDR3 covers 12 residues. V shed 4 bases and J shed 7 bases, with 11 bases lying between them. Germline lookup yields CDR1 LNHNV and CDR2 YYDKDF (reference sequence). Combining the CDR3 with reference TRBV15 and TRBJ2-7 gives the whole variable domain DAMVIQNPRYQVTQFGKPVTLSCSQTLNHNVMYWYQQKSSQAPKLLFHYYDKDFNNEADTPDNFQSRRPNTSFCFLDIRSPGLGDTAMYLCATSTTGGEQYFGPGTRLTVT.

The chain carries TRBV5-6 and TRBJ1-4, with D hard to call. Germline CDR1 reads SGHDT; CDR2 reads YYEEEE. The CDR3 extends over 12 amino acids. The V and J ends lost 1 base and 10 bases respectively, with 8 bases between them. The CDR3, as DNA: TGTGCCAGCAGCTTGTCGTCTAGAAAACTGTTTTTT. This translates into CASSLSSRKLFF.

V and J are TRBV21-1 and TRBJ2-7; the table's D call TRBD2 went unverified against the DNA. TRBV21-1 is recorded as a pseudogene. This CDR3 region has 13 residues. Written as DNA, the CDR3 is TGTGCCAGCAGCAATTTCCTCCGATACGAGCAGTACTTC. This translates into CASSNFLRYEQYF.